The T cell receptor beta chain under discussion was sequenced for a study of OX40 agonist ivuxolimab in advanced cancers. Study as a whole: Given to patients was ivuxolimab, an agonistic anti-OX40 (CD134) antibody. At 0.01 to 10 mg/kg, ivuxolimab was administered intravenously to patients every 2 weeks.

Study results and caveats: Dose levels from 0.1 to 3.0 mg/kg saw CD4+ and CD8+ blood T cells expand clonally by week 6. Still undetermined is the antigen specificity of the expanded peripheral T cells.

Notes on this clone: Its antigen remains unidentified.

Using immunoSEQ multiplex PCR, the repertoire was profiled, and TCRdb retains in-frame clones only, with some absent. The sample lists approximately 70,000 clones, around 90% occurring once. Between the trimmed V and J ends, which lost 3 bases and 0 bases, there was a span of 12 bases. Germline V CDR1 and CDR2: SGHDT, YYEEEE. The CDR3 has 16 amino acids. The V gene is TRBV5-6, the J gene TRBJ1-4; D not resolved. The input for sequencing was CD4+ or CD8+ T cells sorted from blood, taken in a trial of the OX40 agonist ivuxolimab. This sequence was found in an adult with an advanced solid tumor such as melanoma, head and neck, liver or kidney cancer. The CDR3 loop reads CASSSFSVATNEKLFF. As DNA, the CDR3 is TGTGCCAGCAGCTCCTTCTCCGTGGCAACTAATGAAAAACTGTTTTTT.